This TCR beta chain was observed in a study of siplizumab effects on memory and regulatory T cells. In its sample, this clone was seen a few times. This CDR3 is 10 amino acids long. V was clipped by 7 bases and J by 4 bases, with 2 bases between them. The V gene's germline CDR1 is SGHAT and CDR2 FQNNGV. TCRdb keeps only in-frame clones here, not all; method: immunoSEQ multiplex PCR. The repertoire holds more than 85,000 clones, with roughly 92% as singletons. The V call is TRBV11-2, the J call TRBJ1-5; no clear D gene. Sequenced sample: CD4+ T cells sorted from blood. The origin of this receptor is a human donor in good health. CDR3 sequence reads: CASTNQPQHF. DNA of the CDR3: TGTGCCAGCACGAATCAGCCCCAGCATTTT.